Given below is one T cell receptor beta chain in context. Per the study methods: Estimation of nucleated cell counts relied on the amplification of reference gene primers. Only in-frame clones appear in the TCRdb table, and some are missing; sequencing was by immunoSEQ multiplex PCR. D and trimming come from the DNA, and the V and J calls and clone size come from that table. The sample consists of 140,000 to 150,000 clones, around 84% of them appearing once. The data were obtained in a study of blood T cell repertoires in COVID-19. Study-wide context: Some COVID-19 samples were acute and others convalescent; all came from the United States, Italy and Spain. From T cells, B-cell-depleted T cells, or PBMCs came the material, which was cDNA or gDNA.

This CDR3 is built from 17 residues. Between the trimmed V and J ends, which lost 3 bases and 8 bases, there was a span of 24 bases. Germline loops: CDR1 SGHDT, CDR2 YYEEEE. The sequenced material came from peripheral blood. The origin of this receptor is a human donor in a cohort sampled during active COVID-19. V gene TRBV5-6 combines with J gene TRBJ2-1; maybe TRBD2 (7 bases). The CDR3 DNA reads TGTGCCAGCAGCTCAGGGAAGGCGGGGGCTCCGTACTATGAGCAGTTCTTC. As protein: CASSSGKAGAPYYEQFF. Drawing the rest from reference TRBV5-6 and TRBJ2-1, the complete variable domain is DAGVTQSPTHLIKTRGQQVTLRCSPKSGHDTVSWYQQALGQGPQFIFQYYEEEERQRGNFPDRFSGHQFPNYSSELNVNALLLGDSALYLCASSSGKAGAPYYEQFFGPGTRLTVL.